Shown below are 10 T cell receptor beta chains from a single sample sequenced in a study of identical twins (dated by TCRdb to 2016 to 2017). Receptors were amplified or captured by 5' RACE. These reads were obtained on an Illumina HiSeq 2000. The raw public reads went through TCRdb reprocessing: fastp at Q25, MiXCR clone calling, in-frame beta chains kept. Duplicate CDR3 protein sequences are folded into a single record with the most common DNA and genes. For this sample the table gives roughly 260,000 distinct CDR3 sequences, of which 6% to 8.5% were detected only once. The ten largest clonotypes hold about 5.8% of the sample. This same sample was also taken into another study, of yellow fever vaccine responses in identical twins.

Sequencing was done on a sample of CD8+ T cells sorted from blood. The receptors shown here come from a woman under 30 in good health.

This clonotype came up a few times. V gene TRBV10-3 combines with J gene TRBJ1-4; D gene uncertain. The CDR3 totals 10 residues. Between the trimmed V and J ends, which lost 10 bases and 7 bases, there was a span of 7 bases. Germline lookup yields CDR1 ENHRY and CDR2 SYGVKD. The CDR3 nucleotides read TGTGCCACCCGAGGTGAAAAACTGTTTTTT. This sequence encodes CATRGEKLFF.

This clonotype was found many times. The chain combines TRBV12-3 or TRBV12-4 with TRBJ2-3; the D is unclear. Trimming removed 3 bases at V and 5 bases at J, with 3 bases between. The CDR3 totals 11 residues. CDR3 protein: CASSFRDTQYF. The CDR3 nucleotides read TGTGCCAGCAGTTTCAGAGATACGCAGTATTTT.

There are many counts of this clonotype. The chain carries TRBV25-1 and TRBJ2-7, with D unresolved. The germline V and J ends were trimmed by 3 bases and 6 bases, with 6 bases remaining between them. Per the germline V gene, CDR1 is MGHDK and CDR2 is SYGVNS. CDR3 length: 11 amino acids. DNA of the CDR3: TGTGCCAGCAGTGATGGTTCCGAGCAGTACTTC. It encodes CASSDGSEQYF.

The CDR3 DNA is TGTGCCAGCAGCTTAATATACAACACCGGGGAGCTGTTTTTT. It translates to CASSLIYNTGELFF. The V gene is TRBV11-3, the J gene TRBJ2-2; D is uncertain. V dropped 2 bases and J dropped 2 bases, with 6 bases sitting between them. The germline CDR1 and CDR2 sequences are SGHNT and YENEEA. The CDR3 has 14 residues.

This clonotype was seen a few times. The chain joins TRBV29-1 to TRBJ2-1, with D tentatively TRBD1 (5 bases). The CDR3 consists of 14 residues. V was pared by 3 bases and J by 4 bases, with 13 bases between. Germline V lookup: CDR1 SQVTM, CDR2 ANQGSEA. In DNA, the CDR3 is TGCAGCGTTGATGGGGCAGATCCTTACAATGAGCAGTTCTTC. Its translation is CSVDGADPYNEQFF.

The rearrangement links TRBV25-1 to TRBJ2-5, with unresolved D. V gave up 7 bases and J gave up 3 bases, with 15 bases separating them. CDR1 and CDR2 from the germline V gene are MGHDK and SYGVNS. The length of the CDR3 is 14 residues. CDR3 coding DNA: TGTGCCAGCAACCGAAGGTGTCTAAAAGAGACCCAGTACTTC. This sequence encodes CASNRRCLKETQYF.

The chain joins TRBV19 to TRBJ2-2, with a possible D match to TRBD1 (6 bases). Between the trimmed V and J ends, which lost 7 bases and 6 bases, there was a span of 24 bases. The germline V gene has CDR1 LNHDA and CDR2 SQIVND (reference sequence). CDR3 length equals 17 residues. CDR3 in amino acids: CASNPKRQVVRPGELFF. The CDR3 DNA reads as TGTGCCAGTAACCCAAAAAGACAGGTCGTACGACCCGGGGAGCTGTTTTTT.

Ten or more counts support this clonotype. The V gene is TRBV5-1, the J gene TRBJ2-7; D tentatively fits TRBD1 or TRBD2 (6 bases each). Germline V gene data show CDR1 as SGHRS and CDR2 as YFSETQ. Trimming took 0 bases from V and 6 from J, leaving 16 bases between them. The CDR3 runs to 15 residues. The CDR3 DNA sequence: TGCGCCAGCAGCTTGGCCGGTCAGGGGAGGCTCGAGCAGTACTTC. Its translation: CASSLAGQGRLEQYF.

This clonotype appeared many times. V gene TRBV24-1 combines with J gene TRBJ2-2, with D possibly TRBD2 on 6 matching bases. The CDR3 loop spans 16 amino acids. Germline-derived CDR1 and CDR2 are KGHDR and SFDVKD. V was trimmed by 3 bases and J by 1 base, leaving 11 bases between them. The CDR3, as DNA: TGTGCCACCAGTGATCGTCGAGCGGGGAACACCGGGGAGCTGTTTTTT. Protein: CATSDRRAGNTGELFF.

This clonotype was picked up many times. The chain carries TRBV5-1 and TRBJ2-7; the D call may be TRBD1 or TRBD2 (5 bases each). Germline-derived CDR1 and CDR2 are SGHRS and YFSETQ. V was clipped by 4 bases and J by 3 bases, with 11 bases between them. The CDR3 runs to 13 residues. The CDR3 sequence: CASSRGESYEQYF. In nucleotides, the CDR3 is TGCGCCAGCAGCCGAGGGGAGAGCTACGAGCAGTACTTC.